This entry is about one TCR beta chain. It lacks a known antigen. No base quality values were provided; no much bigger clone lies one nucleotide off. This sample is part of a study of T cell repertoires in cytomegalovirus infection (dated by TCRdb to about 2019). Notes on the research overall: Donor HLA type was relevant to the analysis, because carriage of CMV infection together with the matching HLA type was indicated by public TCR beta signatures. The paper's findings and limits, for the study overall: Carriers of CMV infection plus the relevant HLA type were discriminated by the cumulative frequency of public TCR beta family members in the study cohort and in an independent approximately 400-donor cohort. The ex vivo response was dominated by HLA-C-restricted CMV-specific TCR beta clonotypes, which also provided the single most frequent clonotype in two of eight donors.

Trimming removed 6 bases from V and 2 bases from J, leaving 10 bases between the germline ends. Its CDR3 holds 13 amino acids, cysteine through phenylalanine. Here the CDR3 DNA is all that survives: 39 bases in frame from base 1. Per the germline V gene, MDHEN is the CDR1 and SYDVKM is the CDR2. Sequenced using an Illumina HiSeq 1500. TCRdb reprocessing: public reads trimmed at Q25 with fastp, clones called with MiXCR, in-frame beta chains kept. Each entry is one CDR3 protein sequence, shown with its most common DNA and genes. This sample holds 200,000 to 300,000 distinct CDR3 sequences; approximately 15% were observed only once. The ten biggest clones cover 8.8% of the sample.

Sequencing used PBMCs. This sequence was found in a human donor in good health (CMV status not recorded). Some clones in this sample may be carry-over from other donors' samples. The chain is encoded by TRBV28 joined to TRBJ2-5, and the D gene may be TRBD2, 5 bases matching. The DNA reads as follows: TGTGCCAGCAGGTTGACGGGACAAGAGACCCAGTACTTC. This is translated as CASRLTGQETQYF.